These 25 T cell receptor beta chains originate from one sample sequenced in a study of shared clonotypes between healthy human individuals. This table comes from immunoSEQ multiplex PCR, and its TCRdb copy is limited to in-frame clones, with some not included. The table has roughly 2,000,000 clones, over 85% seen once. CD45RO-negative, CCR7-selected cells formed the naive CD8 fraction, which excluded terminally differentiated effector memory CD45RA+ cells. The sequenced material came from naive CD8+ T cells sorted from blood. The receptors come from a man younger than 30 in good health.

The rearrangement uses TRBV7-9 and TRBJ2-7, with 10 bases lining up with TRBD1. Germline V gene lookup returns CDR1 SEHNR and CDR2 FQNEAQ (reference sequence). Trimming removed 2 bases from V and 3 bases from J; junction bases left unmatched: 4. The CDR3 is 15 residues long. DNA for the CDR3: TGTGCCAGCAGCTTATCTGGGACAGGGGTCTACGAGCAGTACTTC. Its protein product is CASSLSGTGVYEQYF. Full variable domain (rest looked up from reference TRBV7-9 and TRBJ2-7): DTGVSQNPRHKITKRGQNVTFRCDPISEHNRLYWYRQTLGQGPEFLTYFQNEAQLEKSRLLSDRFSAERPKGSFSTLEIQRTEQGDSAMYLCASSLSGTGVYEQYFGPGTRLTVT.

The chain employs TRBV19 and TRBJ2-7; possibly TRBD1 for D (5 bases). V shed 6 bases and J shed 5 bases, with 14 bases lying between them. The germline gives CDR1 LNHDA, CDR2 SQIVND (reference sequence). The CDR3 has 13 residues. The CDR3 spells CASRAAGWDEQYF. In nucleotides, the CDR3 is TGTGCCAGTAGGGCGGCAGGGTGGGACGAGCAGTACTTC. Drawing the rest from reference TRBV19 and TRBJ2-7, the complete variable domain is DGGITQSPKYLFRKEGQNVTLSCEQNLNHDAMYWYRQDPGQGLRLIYYSQIVNDFQKGDIAEGYSVSREKKESFPLTVTSAQKNPTAFYLCASRAAGWDEQYFGPGTRLTVT.

For the CDR3, the DNA is TGTGCCAGCAGCAATGACAGGGCTGCTAACTATGGCTACACCTTC. Its protein is CASSNDRAANYGYTF. This chain joins TRBV5-4 and TRBJ1-2, with 7 bases that match TRBD1. The CDR3 totals 15 residues. After removal of 4 bases from V and 0 bases from J, the junction contained 6 bases not matched to a gene. Germline V gene data show CDR1 as SGHNT and CDR2 as YYREEE (reference sequence).

This chain uses TRBV6-5 with TRBJ1-2; TRBD1 is a possible D gene (5 bases). V was trimmed by 4 bases and J by 9 bases, leaving 9 bases between them. The CDR3 is made up of 11 amino acids. Germline CDR1 is MNHEY and CDR2 is SVGAGI. The CDR3 spells CASSSEGRYTF. DNA for the CDR3: TGTGCCAGCAGTTCCGAGGGACGCTACACCTTC.

This chain uses TRBV27 with TRBJ2-5, with TRBD2 identical over 12 bases. Germline CDR1 reads MNHEY; CDR2 reads SMNVEV (reference sequence). V lost 5 bases to trimming and J lost 1 base; unmatched junction nucleotides: 2. The CDR3 runs 15 residues. The CDR3 here is CASSRLAGVQETQYF. The CDR3 bases are TGTGCCAGCAGTCGACTAGCGGGGGTCCAAGAGACCCAGTACTTC.

Turning to this clone: The same CDR3 is also encoded by other DNA sequences in this sample. The chain combines TRBV7-9 with TRBJ1-5; the D is unclear. Per the germline V gene, CDR1 is SEHNR and CDR2 is FQNEAQ (reference sequence). V was cut by 2 bases and J by 4 bases, with 3 bases left in between. CDR3 length: 12 amino acids. The CDR3 loop reads CASSLLNQPQHF. The DNA for the CDR3 is TGTGCCAGCAGCTTATTAAATCAGCCCCAGCATTTT.

Details on this clone: The sample contains more than one DNA sequence encoding this CDR3. The chain employs TRBV7-6 and TRBJ2-1, with D possibly being TRBD2 (6 bases). Germline V gene data show CDR1 as SGHVS and CDR2 as FNYEAQ. The CDR3 runs 14 residues. V was clipped by 3 bases and J by 6 bases, with 12 bases between them. CDR3 in amino acids: CASSLGSGGNEQFF. The CDR3 region has the DNA TGTGCCAGCAGCTTGGGGTCCGGGGGCAATGAGCAGTTCTTC.

The chain links TRBV2 to TRBJ2-7; 11 bases match TRBD1. Trimming cost V 10 bases and J 1 base; bases outside gene matches: 3. The CDR3 sequence is 13 residues long. The germline V gene encodes CDR1 SNHLY and CDR2 FYNNEI. The CDR3 region has the DNA TGTGCCAAAGGACAGGGGGCTTCCTACGAGCAGTACTTC. Translation: CAKGQGASYEQYF.

The genes are TRBV6-4 and TRBJ2-1, with TRBD2 matching over 9 bases. The CDR3 extends over 15 amino acids. After removal of 6 bases from V and 1 base from J, the junction contained 4 bases not matched to a gene. Per germline, CDR1 MRHNA and CDR2 SNTAGT. The CDR3 coding sequence is TGTGCCAGCAGCCCCAGCGGGGGGTCCTACAATGAGCAGTTCTTC. Protein product: CASSPSGGSYNEQFF.

CDR3 nucleotide sequence: TGTGCCACCGGCTGGGGTACCGGGGAGCTGTTTTTT. Protein sequence: CATGWGTGELFF. V gene TRBV15 combines with J gene TRBJ2-2, with D uncertain. This CDR3 is built from 12 residues. Germline V lookup: CDR1 LNHNV, CDR2 YYDKDF (reference sequence). V lost 8 bases, J lost 5 bases, and 9 bases lay in between.

J is TRBJ2-5 and V is TRBV6-1; TRBD2 matches at 9 bases. The CDR3 consists of 15 residues. Germline V lookup: CDR1 MNHNS, CDR2 SASEGT. The V segment lost 5 bases and the J segment 5 bases; nucleotides outside the gene matches: 9. CDR3 nucleotide sequence: TGTGCCAGCAGTAGGCTAGCGGGATTAGGGGAGACCCAGTACTTC. It yields the protein CASSRLAGLGETQYF.

The chain uses TRBV5-1 and TRBJ2-1; TRBD1 agrees at 7 bases. CDR1 SGHRS and CDR2 YFSETQ come from the germline V gene. The V segment lost 5 bases and the J segment 9 bases; nucleotides outside the gene matches: 8. There are 13 residues in the CDR3. This CDR3 is CASRSTGLSEQFF. The CDR3 DNA follows: TGCGCCAGCAGATCGACAGGGTTGAGTGAGCAGTTCTTC.

Written as DNA, the CDR3 is TGTGCCAGCAGCTTAGTCCCAGCGGGGGCCTACGAGCAGTACTTC. This codes for CASSLVPAGAYEQYF. The rearrangement uses TRBV7-2 and TRBJ2-7; TRBD2 agrees at 8 bases. There are 15 residues in the CDR3. Germline V CDR1 and CDR2: SGHTA, FQGNSA. Trimming at V came to 1 base and at J to 2 bases, leaving 4 bases not matched to a gene.

This chain links TRBV30 with TRBJ2-7; possibly TRBD1 for D (6 bases). Trimming stripped 1 base from V and 3 bases from J, with 7 bases between. Germline loops: CDR1 GTSNPN, CDR2 SVGIG (reference sequence). CDR3 length: 12 residues. The CDR3 protein is CAWSEQGYEQYF. The CDR3 bases are TGTGCCTGGAGTGAACAGGGCTACGAGCAGTACTTC. The variable domain in full, with the rest retrieved from reference TRBV30 and TRBJ2-7, is SQTIHQWPATLVQPVGSPLSLECTVEGTSNPNLYWYRQAAGRGLQLLFYSVGIGQISSEVPQNLSASRPQDRQFILSSKKLLLSDSGFYLCAWSEQGYEQYFGPGTRLTVT.

The chain is built from TRBV4-2 and TRBJ1-2, with unresolved D. Germline values: CDR1 LGHNA, CDR2 YNFKEQ. The CDR3 loop spans 17 amino acids. Trimming shortened V by 0 bases and J by 4 bases, and 18 bases separated the two germline ends. CDR3 protein: CASSQELDPNNLYGYTF. DNA for the CDR3: TGTGCCAGCAGCCAAGAACTAGACCCAAATAATCTCTATGGCTACACCTTC.

This clone appeared a single time. This sequence joins TRBV25-1 and TRBJ1-1, with a weak D call TRBD1 (5 bases). The CDR3 spans 16 residues. V shed 2 bases and J shed 1 base, with 14 bases lying between them. Germline V CDR1 and CDR2: MGHDK, SYGVNS. CDR3 loop: CASSEGGEGKNTEAFF. CDR3 sequence (DNA): TGTGCCAGCAGTGAAGGGGGGGAAGGGAAGAACACTGAAGCTTTCTTT.

This clone was observed a single time. The rearrangement links TRBV27 to TRBJ2-7; 7 bases are shared with TRBD1. There are 13 residues in the CDR3. The V segment lost 8 bases and the J segment 5 bases; nucleotides outside the gene matches: 9. Germline V CDR1 and CDR2: MNHEY, SMNVEV (reference sequence). CDR3 protein: CASSSGTVNEQYF. CDR3 DNA: TGTGCCAGCTCTTCCGGGACAGTCAACGAGCAGTACTTC.

This clone has just one count. J is TRBJ2-7 and V is TRBV15, with 13 bases that match TRBD2. Germline V lookup: CDR1 LNHNV, CDR2 YYDKDF (reference sequence). V was clipped by 1 base and J by 2 bases; unmatched bases: 2. The CDR3 covers 16 residues. The CDR3 region has the DNA TGTGCCACCAGCAGAGGGACTAGCGGGAGTGCCTACGAGCAGTACTTC. Translated: CATSRGTSGSAYEQYF.

The V gene is TRBV7-8, the J gene TRBJ2-1; no reliable D call. Germline assignment: CDR1 SGHVS and CDR2 FQNEAQ. Trimming took 2 bases from V and 8 from J, leaving 7 bases between them. This CDR3 is built from 12 residues. The CDR3 bases are TGTGCCAGCAGCTTAATCTGGGATGAGCAGTTCTTC. It yields the protein CASSLIWDEQFF.

On this clone itself: Distinct nucleotide sequences in the sample also encode this CDR3. The chain employs TRBV5-1 and TRBJ2-1, with TRBD2 identical over 11 bases. The J segment lost 4 bases and the V segment lost 4 bases, leaving 4 bases of the junction unmatched. The CDR3 is 15 amino acids. Germline CDR1 SGHRS, CDR2 YFSETQ. CDR3 in amino acids: CASSGGLAGYNEQFF. The DNA for the CDR3 is TGCGCCAGCAGCGGCGGACTAGCGGGTTACAATGAGCAGTTCTTC.

This sequence joins TRBV6-5 and TRBJ2-3; TRBD1 matches at 7 bases. The V gene end was trimmed by 5 bases and the J gene end by 6 bases; junction bases not matched to a gene: 5. The CDR3 has 13 amino acids. CDR1 MNHEY and CDR2 SVGAGI come from the germline V gene. DNA for the CDR3: TGTGCCAGCAGTGGGACAGCGAGGGATACGCAGTATTTT. Translating gives CASSGTARDTQYF.

The V gene is TRBV30, the J gene TRBJ2-7, with 8 nucleotides matching TRBD1. The CDR3 sequence is 15 residues long. The trim removed 3 bases at V and 2 bases at J, leaving 9 bases unmatched. In germline, CDR1 is GTSNPN, CDR2 SVGIG (reference sequence). In nucleotides, the CDR3 is TGTGCCTGGAGCGAAGGGACAGGTCCAGCCTACGAGCAGTACTTC. Translated: CAWSEGTGPAYEQYF.

The chain links TRBV4-1 to TRBJ2-5; perhaps TRBD1 as D (6 bases). The J call could be wrong; TRBJ2-7 is a better fit for the DNA end. Germline V gives CDR1 MGHRA, CDR2 YSYEKL. The CDR3 has 15 amino acids. CDR3 region: CASSQEVQGTYEQYF. CDR3 sequence (DNA): TGCGCCAGCAGCCAAGAAGTACAGGGAACCTACGAGCAGTACTTC.

The chain carries TRBV5-1 and TRBJ2-7; 9 positions match TRBD2. The CDR3 is 15 residues long. Germline CDR1 reads SGHRS; CDR2 reads YFSETQ. J was trimmed by 5 bases and V by 0 bases; bases with no gene match: 6. For the CDR3, the DNA is TGCGCCAGCAGCTTGGTCGGCGGGGGGGCGGACGAGCAGTACTTC. This sequence encodes CASSLVGGGADEQYF.

The chain has TRBV30 and TRBJ1-1, with 11 bases fitting TRBD1. V trimming: 0 bases; J trimming: 3 bases; junction bases outside the gene matches: 6. This CDR3 comprises 16 residues. CDR1 GTSNPN and CDR2 SVGIG come from the germline V gene (reference sequence). CDR3 nucleotides: TGTGCCTGGAGTGTCATAAGGGACAGGGGGGACACTGAAGCTTTCTTT. Translated: CAWSVIRDRGDTEAFF.